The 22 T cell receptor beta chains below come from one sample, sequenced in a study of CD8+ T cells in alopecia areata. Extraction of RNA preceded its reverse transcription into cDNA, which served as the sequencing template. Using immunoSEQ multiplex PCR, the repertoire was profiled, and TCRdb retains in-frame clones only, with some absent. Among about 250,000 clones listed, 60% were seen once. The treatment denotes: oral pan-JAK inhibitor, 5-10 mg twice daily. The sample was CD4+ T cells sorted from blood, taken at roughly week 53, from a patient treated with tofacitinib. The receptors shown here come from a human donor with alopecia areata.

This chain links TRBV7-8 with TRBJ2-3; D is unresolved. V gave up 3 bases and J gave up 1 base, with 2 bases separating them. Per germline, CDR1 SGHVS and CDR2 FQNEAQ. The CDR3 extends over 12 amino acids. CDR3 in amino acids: CASSFGTDTQYF. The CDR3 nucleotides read TGTGCCAGCAGCTTCGGCACAGATACGCAGTATTTT.

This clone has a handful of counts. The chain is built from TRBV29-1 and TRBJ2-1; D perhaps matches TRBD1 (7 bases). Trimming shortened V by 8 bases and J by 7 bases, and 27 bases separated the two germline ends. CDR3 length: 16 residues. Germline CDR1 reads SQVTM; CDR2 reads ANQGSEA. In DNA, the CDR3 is TGCAGCCCCCCAATGGACCAGGGGGGCCTTGGTAATGAGCAGTTCTTC. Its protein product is CSPPMDQGGLGNEQFF.

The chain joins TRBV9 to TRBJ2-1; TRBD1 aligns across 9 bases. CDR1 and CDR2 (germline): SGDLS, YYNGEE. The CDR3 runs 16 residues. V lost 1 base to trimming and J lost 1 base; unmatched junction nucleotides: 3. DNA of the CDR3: TGTGCCAGCAGCGTATCTGGGACAGGGTCCTACAATGAGCAGTTCTTC. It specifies CASSVSGTGSYNEQFF.

The CDR3 reads CASSLELGTGANVLTF. CDR3 in DNA: TGTGCCAGCAGCTTAGAACTCGGCACTGGGGCCAACGTCCTGACTTTC. The V call is TRBV7-3, the J call TRBJ2-6, with D uncertain. The CDR3 contains 16 residues. V was cut by 2 bases and J by 2 bases, with 10 bases left in between. From germline, CDR1 is SGHTA and CDR2 FQGTGA.

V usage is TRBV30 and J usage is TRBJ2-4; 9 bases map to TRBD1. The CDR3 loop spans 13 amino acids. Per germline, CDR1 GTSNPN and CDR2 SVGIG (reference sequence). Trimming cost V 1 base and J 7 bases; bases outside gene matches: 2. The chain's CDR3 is CAWSAGTGNIQYF. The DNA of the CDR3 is TGTGCCTGGAGTGCCGGGACAGGGAACATTCAGTACTTC.

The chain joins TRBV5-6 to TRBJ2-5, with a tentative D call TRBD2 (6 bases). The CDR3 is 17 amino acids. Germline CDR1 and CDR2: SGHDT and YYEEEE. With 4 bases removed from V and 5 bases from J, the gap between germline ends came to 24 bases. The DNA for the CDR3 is TGTGCCAGCAGCCCTTTGGCGGGGAGCTCCTTTTTGGAGACCCAGTACTTC. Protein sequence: CASSPLAGSSFLETQYF.

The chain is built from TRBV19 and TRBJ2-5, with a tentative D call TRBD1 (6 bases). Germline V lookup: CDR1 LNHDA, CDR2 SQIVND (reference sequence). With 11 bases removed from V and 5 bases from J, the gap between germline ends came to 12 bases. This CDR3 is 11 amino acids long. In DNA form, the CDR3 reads TGTGCCTCTGGACAGAGGGAGACCCAGTACTTC. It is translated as CASGQRETQYF.

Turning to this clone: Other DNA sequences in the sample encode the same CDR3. The CDR3 DNA sequence: TGCAGCGTTCGGACTAGCGGGGGCTACGAGCAGTACTTC. It yields the protein CSVRTSGGYEQYF. V and J are TRBV29-1 and TRBJ2-7; 13 positions agree with TRBD2. The CDR3 consists of 13 residues. After removal of 5 bases from V and 3 bases from J, the junction contained 1 base not matched to a gene. Germline CDR1 SQVTM, CDR2 ANQGSEA.

The CDR3 DNA follows: TGTGCCAGCAGTTACTCGGTTTGGCGGGATACGCAGTATTTT. This codes for CASSYSVWRDTQYF. The chain combines TRBV6-5 with TRBJ2-3; D unclear. V lost 0 bases and J lost 6, with 10 bases in between. CDR1 MNHEY and CDR2 SVGAGI come from the germline V gene. The CDR3 is made up of 14 amino acids.

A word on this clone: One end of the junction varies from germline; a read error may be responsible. The CDR3 loop is CSANHETQYF. The CDR3 DNA is TGCAGCGCCAACCATGAGACCCAGTACTTC. The chain links TRBV29-1 to TRBJ2-5, with D unresolved. The germline V gene encodes CDR1 SQVTM and CDR2 ANQGSEA. The CDR3 contains 10 residues. Full variable domain (remainder filled in from reference TRBV29-1 and TRBJ2-5): SAVISQKPSRDICQRGTSLTIQCQVDSQVTMMFWYRQQPGQSLTLIATANQGSEATYESGFVIDKFPISRPNLTFSTLTVSNMSPEDSSIYLCSANHETQYFGPGTRLLVL.

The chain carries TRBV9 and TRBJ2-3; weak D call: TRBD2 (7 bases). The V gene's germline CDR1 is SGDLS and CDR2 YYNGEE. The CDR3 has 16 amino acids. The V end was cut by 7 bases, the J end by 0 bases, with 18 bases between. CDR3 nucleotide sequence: TGTGCCAGCGGGGGGCCAGCGGGATCTAGCACAGATACGCAGTATTTT. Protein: CASGGPAGSSTDTQYF.

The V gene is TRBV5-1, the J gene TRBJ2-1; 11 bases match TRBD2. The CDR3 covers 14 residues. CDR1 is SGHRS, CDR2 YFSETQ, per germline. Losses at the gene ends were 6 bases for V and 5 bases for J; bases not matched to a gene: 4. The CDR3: CASTRLAGNNEQFF. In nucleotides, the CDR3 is TGCGCCAGCACCCGACTAGCGGGGAACAATGAGCAGTTCTTC. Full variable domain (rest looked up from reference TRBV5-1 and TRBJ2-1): KAGVTQTPRYLIKTRGQQVTLSCSPISGHRSVSWYQQTPGQGLQFLFEYFSETQRNKGNFPGRFSGRQFSNSRSEMNVSTLELGDSALYLCASTRLAGNNEQFFGPGTRLTVL.

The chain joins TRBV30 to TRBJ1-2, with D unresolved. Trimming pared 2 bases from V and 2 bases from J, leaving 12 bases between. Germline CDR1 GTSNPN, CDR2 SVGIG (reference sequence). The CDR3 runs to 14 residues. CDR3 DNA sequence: TGTGCCTGGAGTTACCTTCAGCAAAACTATGGCTACACCTTC. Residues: CAWSYLQQNYGYTF.

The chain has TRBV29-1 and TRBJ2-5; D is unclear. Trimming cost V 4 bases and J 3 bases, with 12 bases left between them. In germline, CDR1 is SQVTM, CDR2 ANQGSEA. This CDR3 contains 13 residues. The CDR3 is CSVAGTVEETQYF. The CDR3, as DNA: TGCAGCGTTGCTGGCACCGTAGAAGAGACCCAGTACTTC.

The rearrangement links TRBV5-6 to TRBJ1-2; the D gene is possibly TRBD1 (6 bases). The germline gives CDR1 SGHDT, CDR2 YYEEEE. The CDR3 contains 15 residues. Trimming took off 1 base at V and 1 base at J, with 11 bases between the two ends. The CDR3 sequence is CASSLPDSNNYGYTF. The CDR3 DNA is TGTGCCAGCAGCTTGCCGGACAGCAATAACTATGGCTACACCTTC.

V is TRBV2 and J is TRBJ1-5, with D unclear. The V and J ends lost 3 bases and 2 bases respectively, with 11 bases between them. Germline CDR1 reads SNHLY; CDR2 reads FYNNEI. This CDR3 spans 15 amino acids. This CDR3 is CASSEDGFGNQPQHF. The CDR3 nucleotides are TGTGCCAGCAGTGAGGATGGGTTTGGCAATCAGCCCCAGCATTTT.

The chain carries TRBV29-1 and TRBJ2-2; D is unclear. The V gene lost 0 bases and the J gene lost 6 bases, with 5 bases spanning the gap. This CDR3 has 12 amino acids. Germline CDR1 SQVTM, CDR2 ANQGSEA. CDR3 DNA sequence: TGCAGCGTTGAAGAAGGTTCCGGGGAGCTGTTTTTT. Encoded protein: CSVEEGSGELFF.

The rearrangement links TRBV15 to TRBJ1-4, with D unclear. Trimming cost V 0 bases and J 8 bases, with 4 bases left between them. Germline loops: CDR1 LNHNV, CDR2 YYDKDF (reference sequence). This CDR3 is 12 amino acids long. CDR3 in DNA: TGTGCCACCAGCAGAGAAGGCGAAAAACTGTTTTTT. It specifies CATSREGEKLFF. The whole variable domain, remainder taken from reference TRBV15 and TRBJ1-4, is DAMVIQNPRYQVTQFGKPVTLSCSQTLNHNVMYWYQQKSSQAPKLLFHYYDKDFNNEADTPDNFQSRRPNTSFCFLDIRSPGLGDTAMYLCATSREGEKLFFGSGTQLSVL.

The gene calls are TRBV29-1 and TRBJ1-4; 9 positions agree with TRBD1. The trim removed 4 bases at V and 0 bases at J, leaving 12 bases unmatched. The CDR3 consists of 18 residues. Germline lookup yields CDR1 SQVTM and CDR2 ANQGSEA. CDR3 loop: CSVAYGTGPRTTNEKLFF. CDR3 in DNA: TGCAGCGTTGCATACGGGACAGGGCCTCGAACAACTAATGAAAAACTGTTTTTT.

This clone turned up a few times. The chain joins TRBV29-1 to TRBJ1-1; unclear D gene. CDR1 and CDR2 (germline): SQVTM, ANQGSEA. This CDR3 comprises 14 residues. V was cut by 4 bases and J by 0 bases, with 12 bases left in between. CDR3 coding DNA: TGCAGCGTTGCCCGGACGGGATTGAACACTGAAGCTTTCTTT. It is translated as CSVARTGLNTEAFF.

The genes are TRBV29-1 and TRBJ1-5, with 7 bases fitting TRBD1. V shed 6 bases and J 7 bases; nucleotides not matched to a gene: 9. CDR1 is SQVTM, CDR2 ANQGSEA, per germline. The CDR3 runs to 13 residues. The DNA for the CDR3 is TGCAGCGTGACTACAGGGGCTTGGCAGCCCCAGCATTTT. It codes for CSVTTGAWQPQHF.

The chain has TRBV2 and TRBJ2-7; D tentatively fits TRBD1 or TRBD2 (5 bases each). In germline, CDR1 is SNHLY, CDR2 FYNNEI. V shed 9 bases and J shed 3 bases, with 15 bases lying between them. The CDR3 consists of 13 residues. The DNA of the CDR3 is TGTGCCAGTAGAACCGGGGCGATCTACGAGCAGTACTTC. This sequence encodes CASRTGAIYEQYF.